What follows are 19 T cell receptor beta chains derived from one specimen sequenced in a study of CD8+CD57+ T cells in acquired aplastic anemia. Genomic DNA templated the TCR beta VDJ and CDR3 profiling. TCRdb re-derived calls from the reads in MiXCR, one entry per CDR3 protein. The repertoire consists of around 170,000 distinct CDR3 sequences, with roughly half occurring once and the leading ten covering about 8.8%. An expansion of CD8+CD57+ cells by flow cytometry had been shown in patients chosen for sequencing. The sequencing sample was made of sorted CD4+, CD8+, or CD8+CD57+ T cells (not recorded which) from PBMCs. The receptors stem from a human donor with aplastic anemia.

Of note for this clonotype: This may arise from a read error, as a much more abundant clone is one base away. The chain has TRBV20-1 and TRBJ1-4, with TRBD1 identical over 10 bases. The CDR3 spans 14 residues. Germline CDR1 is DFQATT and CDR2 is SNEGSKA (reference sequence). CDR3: CSARQGATNENLFF. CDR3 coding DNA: TGCAGTGCCCGACAGGGGGCGACTAATGAAAACCTGTTTTTT.

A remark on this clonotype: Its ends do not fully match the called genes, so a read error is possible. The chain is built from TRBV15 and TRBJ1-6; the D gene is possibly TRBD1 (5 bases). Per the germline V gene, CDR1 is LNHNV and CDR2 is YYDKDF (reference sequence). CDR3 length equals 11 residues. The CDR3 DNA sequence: TGTGCCACCGGCAGGGATTCACCCCTCCACTTT. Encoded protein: CATGRDSPLHF. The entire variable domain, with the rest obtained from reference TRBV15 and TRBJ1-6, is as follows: DAMVIQNPRYQVTQFGKPVTLSCSQTLNHNVMYWYQQKSSQAPKLLFHYYDKDFNNEADTPDNFQSRRPNTSFCFLDIRSPGLGDTAMYLCATGRDSPLHFGNGTRLTVT.

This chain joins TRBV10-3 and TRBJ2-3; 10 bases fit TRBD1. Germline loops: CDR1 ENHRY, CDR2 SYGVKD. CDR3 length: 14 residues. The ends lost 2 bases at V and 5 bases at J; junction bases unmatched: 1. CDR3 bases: TGTGCCATCAGTGAGGGGACAGGGGTAGATACGCAGTATTTT. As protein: CAISEGTGVDTQYF.

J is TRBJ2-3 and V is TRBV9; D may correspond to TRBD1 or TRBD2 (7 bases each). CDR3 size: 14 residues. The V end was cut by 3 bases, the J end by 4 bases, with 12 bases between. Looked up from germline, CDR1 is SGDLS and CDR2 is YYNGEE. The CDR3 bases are TGTGCCAGCAGCGCAGGGGGAGGGCCAGATACGCAGTATTTT. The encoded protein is CASSAGGGPDTQYF.

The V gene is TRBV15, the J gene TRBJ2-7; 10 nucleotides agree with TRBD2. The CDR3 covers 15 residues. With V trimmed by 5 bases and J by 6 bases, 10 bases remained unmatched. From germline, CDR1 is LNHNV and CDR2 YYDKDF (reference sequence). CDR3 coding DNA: TGTGCCACCAGCTCGCGGACTAGCGGCTCCCCCGAGCAGTACTTC. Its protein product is CATSSRTSGSPEQYF. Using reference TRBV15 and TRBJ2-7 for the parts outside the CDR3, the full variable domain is DAMVIQNPRYQVTQFGKPVTLSCSQTLNHNVMYWYQQKSSQAPKLLFHYYDKDFNNEADTPDNFQSRRPNTSFCFLDIRSPGLGDTAMYLCATSSRTSGSPEQYFGPGTRLTVT.

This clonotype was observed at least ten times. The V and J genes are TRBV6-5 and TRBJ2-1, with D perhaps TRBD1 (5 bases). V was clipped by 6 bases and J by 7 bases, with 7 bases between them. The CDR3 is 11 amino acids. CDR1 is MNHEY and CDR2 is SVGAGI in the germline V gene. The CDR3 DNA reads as TGTGCCAGCAGAACAGGTAATGAGCAGTTCTTC. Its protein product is CASRTGNEQFF.

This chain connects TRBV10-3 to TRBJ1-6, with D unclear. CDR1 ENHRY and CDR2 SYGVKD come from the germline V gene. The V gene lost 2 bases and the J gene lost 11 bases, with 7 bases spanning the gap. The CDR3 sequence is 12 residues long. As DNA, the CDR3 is TGTGCCATCAGTGAGGCGAGGACACCCCTCCACTTT. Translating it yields CAISEARTPLHF.

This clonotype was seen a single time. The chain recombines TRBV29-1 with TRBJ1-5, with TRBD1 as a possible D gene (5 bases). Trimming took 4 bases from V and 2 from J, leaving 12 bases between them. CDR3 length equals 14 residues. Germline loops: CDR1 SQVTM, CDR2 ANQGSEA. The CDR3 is CSVAGGLRNQPQHF. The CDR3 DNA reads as TGCAGCGTTGCCGGGGGTCTTCGCAATCAGCCCCAGCATTTT.

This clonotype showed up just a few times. The CDR3 here is CASISGGGTDTQYF. The CDR3 nucleotides read TGTGCCAGCATTTCGGGGGGGGGCACAGATACGCAGTATTTT. The rearrangement joins TRBV2 to TRBJ2-3; 8 bases fit TRBD2. With V trimmed by 7 bases and J by 1 base, 4 bases remained unmatched. Germline lookup yields CDR1 SNHLY and CDR2 FYNNEI. The CDR3 covers 14 residues.

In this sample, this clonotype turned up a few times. CDR3 in amino acids: CAIQGTSGGFYNEQFF. For the CDR3, the DNA is TGTGCCATTCAGGGCACTAGCGGGGGGTTCTACAATGAGCAGTTCTTC. The chain uses TRBV10-3 and TRBJ2-1; 12 positions match TRBD2. There are 16 residues in the CDR3. Germline V gene sequence: CDR1 ENHRY, CDR2 SYGVKD. The V and J ends lost 9 bases and 3 bases, in that order; junction bases with no gene match: 9.

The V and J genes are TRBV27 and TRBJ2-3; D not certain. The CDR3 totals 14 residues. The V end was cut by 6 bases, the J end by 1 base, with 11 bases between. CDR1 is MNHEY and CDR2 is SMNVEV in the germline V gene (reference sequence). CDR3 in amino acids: CASRLYGGTDTQYF. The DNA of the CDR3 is TGTGCCAGCAGACTCTATGGGGGCACAGATACGCAGTATTTT.

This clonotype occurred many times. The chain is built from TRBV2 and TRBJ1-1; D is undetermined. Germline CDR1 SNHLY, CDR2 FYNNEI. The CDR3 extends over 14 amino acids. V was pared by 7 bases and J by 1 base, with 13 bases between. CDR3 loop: CASTQITANTEAFF. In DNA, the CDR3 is TGTGCCAGCACCCAAATTACAGCGAACACTGAAGCTTTCTTT. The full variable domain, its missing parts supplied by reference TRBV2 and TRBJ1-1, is EPEVTQTPSHQVTQMGQEVILRCVPISNHLYFYWYRQILGQKVEFLVSFYNNEISEKSEIFDDQFSVERPDGSNFTLKIRSTKLEDSAMYFCASTQITANTEAFFGQGTRLTVV.

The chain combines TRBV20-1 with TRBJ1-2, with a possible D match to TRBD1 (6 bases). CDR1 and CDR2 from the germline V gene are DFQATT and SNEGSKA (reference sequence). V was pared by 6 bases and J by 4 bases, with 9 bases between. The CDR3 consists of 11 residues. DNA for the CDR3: TGCAGTGCCAAGGACAGCTATGGCTACACCTTC. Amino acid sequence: CSAKDSYGYTF.

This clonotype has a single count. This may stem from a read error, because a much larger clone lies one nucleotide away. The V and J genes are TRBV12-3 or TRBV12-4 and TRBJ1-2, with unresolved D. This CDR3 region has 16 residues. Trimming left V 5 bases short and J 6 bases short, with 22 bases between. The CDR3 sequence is CASSPSPRDGINGYTF. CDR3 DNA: TGTGCCAGCAGTCCCTCCCCCCGCGACGGTATCAATGGCTACACCTTC.

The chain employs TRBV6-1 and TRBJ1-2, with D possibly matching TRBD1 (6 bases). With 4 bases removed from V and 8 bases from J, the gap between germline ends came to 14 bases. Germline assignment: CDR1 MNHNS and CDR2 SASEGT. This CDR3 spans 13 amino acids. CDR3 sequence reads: CASSAQGGEGYTF. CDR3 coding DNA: TGTGCCAGCAGTGCACAGGGAGGAGAGGGCTACACCTTC.

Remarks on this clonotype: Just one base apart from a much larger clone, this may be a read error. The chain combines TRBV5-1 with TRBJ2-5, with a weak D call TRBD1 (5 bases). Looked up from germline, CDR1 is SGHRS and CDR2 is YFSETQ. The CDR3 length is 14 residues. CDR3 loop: CTSSRSGAGETQYF. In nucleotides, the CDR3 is TGCACCAGCAGCCGTAGTGGGGCTGGAGAGACCCAGTACTTC. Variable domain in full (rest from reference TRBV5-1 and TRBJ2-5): KAGVTQTPRYLIKTRGQQVTLSCSPISGHRSVSWYQQTPGQGLQFLFEYFSETQRNKGNFPGRFSGRQFSNSRSEMNVSTLELGDSALYLCTSSRSGAGETQYFGPGTRLLVL.

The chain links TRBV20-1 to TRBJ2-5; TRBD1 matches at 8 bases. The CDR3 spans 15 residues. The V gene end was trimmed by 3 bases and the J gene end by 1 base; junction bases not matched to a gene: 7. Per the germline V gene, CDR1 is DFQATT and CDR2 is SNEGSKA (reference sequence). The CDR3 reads CSASRKTGVQETQYF. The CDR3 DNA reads TGCAGTGCTAGTAGGAAGACAGGGGTCCAAGAGACCCAGTACTTC.

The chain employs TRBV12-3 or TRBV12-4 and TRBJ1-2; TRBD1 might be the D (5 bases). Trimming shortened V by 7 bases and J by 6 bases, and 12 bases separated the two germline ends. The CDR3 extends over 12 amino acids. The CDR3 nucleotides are TGTGCCAGCACCTCAGGGTGGAATGGCTACACCTTC. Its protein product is CASTSGWNGYTF.

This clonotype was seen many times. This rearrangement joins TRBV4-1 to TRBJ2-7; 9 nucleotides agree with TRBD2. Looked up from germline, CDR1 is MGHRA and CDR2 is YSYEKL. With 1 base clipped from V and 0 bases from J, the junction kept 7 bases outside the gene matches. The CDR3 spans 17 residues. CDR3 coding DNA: TGCGCCAGCAGCCAAGGGCGCGCTAGCGGGGCCTCCTACGAGCAGTACTTC. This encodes CASSQGRASGASYEQYF.